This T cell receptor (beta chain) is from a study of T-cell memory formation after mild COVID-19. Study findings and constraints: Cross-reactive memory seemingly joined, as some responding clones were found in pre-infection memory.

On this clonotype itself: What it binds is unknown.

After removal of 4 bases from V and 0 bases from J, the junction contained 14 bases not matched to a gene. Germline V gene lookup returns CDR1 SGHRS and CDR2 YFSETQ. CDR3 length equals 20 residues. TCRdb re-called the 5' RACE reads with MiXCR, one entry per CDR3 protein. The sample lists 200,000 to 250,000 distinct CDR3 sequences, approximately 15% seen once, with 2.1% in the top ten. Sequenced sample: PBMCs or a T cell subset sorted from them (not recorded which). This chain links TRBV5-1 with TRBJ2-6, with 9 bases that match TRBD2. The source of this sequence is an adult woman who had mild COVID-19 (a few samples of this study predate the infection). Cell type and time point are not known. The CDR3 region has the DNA TGCGCCAGCAGCAACCCAGTTCCTAGCGGGAACCGCTCTGGGGCCAACGTCCTGACTTTC. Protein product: CASSNPVPSGNRSGANVLTF.